Shown below are 27 T cell receptor beta chains from a single sample sequenced in a study of T cells in Graves' hyperthyroidism and ophthalmopathy. There were TCR beta CDR3 regions amplified from RNA transcripts. Initially, a first-round RT-PCR of the TCR CDR3 employed the HTBI primer set. In TCRdb, the multiplex PCR reads were re-called with MiXCR into one record per CDR3 protein. The profile covers roughly 630,000 distinct CDR3 sequences, with 15% to 19% appearing a single time and 7.3% taken by the ten largest. Sample: blood. The receptors derive from a woman in her 30s with Graves' hyperthyroidism.

The sample holds many counts of this clonotype. The chain is built from TRBV6-1 and TRBJ1-1; D is ambiguous. The CDR3 covers 13 residues. Germline CDR1 is MNHNS and CDR2 is SASEGT. V gave up 4 bases and J gave up 4 bases, with 10 bases separating them. CDR3: CASSVYEGTEAFF. DNA of the CDR3: TGTGCCAGCAGTGTCTACGAGGGCACTGAAGCTTTCTTT.

The V and J genes are TRBV20-1 and TRBJ1-2, with D maybe TRBD1 (5 bases). V dropped 8 bases and J dropped 3 bases, with 16 bases sitting between them. Germline CDR1 is DFQATT and CDR2 is SNEGSKA (reference sequence). This CDR3 is 13 amino acids long. This CDR3 reads CSRGLGIDYGYTF. The DNA of the CDR3 is TGCAGTAGGGGCCTGGGGATTGACTATGGCTACACCTTC.

The V call is TRBV6-5, the J call TRBJ2-3; 7 bases align to TRBD2. The CDR3 has 16 amino acids. From germline, CDR1 is MNHEY and CDR2 SVGAGI. V gave up 0 bases and J gave up 4 bases; unmatched junction bases: 7. DNA for the CDR3: TGTGCCAGCAGTTACTCGGGGGGGAGAAGCCCAGATACGCAGTATTTT. Residues: CASSYSGGRSPDTQYF.

This clonotype showed up many times. The chain couples TRBV12-3 or TRBV12-4 to TRBJ2-7, with TRBD1 matching 7 bases. There are 16 residues in the CDR3. The junction had 9 bases not matched to a gene; V was cut back by 2 bases and J by 2 bases. Written as DNA, the CDR3 is TGTGCCAGCAGTTTACTTCCTGGGGACAGAACCTACGAGCAGTACTTC. It is translated as CASSLLPGDRTYEQYF.

This clonotype was observed many times. The V gene is TRBV5-6, the J gene TRBJ2-7; TRBD2 matches at 8 bases. Trimming took 0 bases from V and 3 from J; bases not matched to a gene: 8. In germline, CDR1 is SGHDT, CDR2 YYEEEE. The CDR3 spans 16 residues. CDR3 amino acids: CASSLVAGGNLYEQYF. CDR3 coding DNA: TGTGCCAGCAGCTTGGTCGCGGGAGGTAACCTCTACGAGCAGTACTTC.

The chain has TRBV15 and TRBJ2-1; 7 nucleotides line up with TRBD1. The CDR3 contains 18 residues. Germline lookup yields CDR1 LNHNV and CDR2 YYDKDF (reference sequence). V was pared by 0 bases and J by 1 base, with 9 bases of the junction left unmatched. CDR3 loop: CATSRDPVQGNSYNEQFF. The CDR3, as DNA: TGTGCCACCAGCAGAGATCCTGTACAGGGGAATTCCTACAATGAGCAGTTCTTC.

At least ten counts were recorded for this clonotype. V is TRBV12-3 or TRBV12-4 and J is TRBJ2-7; 9 bases agree with TRBD1. The CDR3 totals 16 residues. V shed 6 bases and J 1 base; nucleotides not matched to a gene: 10. DNA for the CDR3: TGTGCCAGCAGGCCCACCCTGACAGGGGGTTCCTACGAGCAGTACTTC. Translated, it gives CASRPTLTGGSYEQYF.

At least ten counts were recorded for this clonotype. The rearrangement uses TRBV11-2 and TRBJ2-7; 13 positions match TRBD2. This CDR3 comprises 14 residues. V shed 5 bases and J 5 bases; nucleotides not matched to a gene: 3. The germline V gene has CDR1 SGHAT and CDR2 FQNNGV. Written as DNA, the CDR3 is TGTGCCAGCAGCCGGACTAGCGGGAGACACGAGCAGTACTTC. Translated: CASSRTSGRHEQYF.

This clonotype was seen at least ten times. This chain links TRBV7-2 with TRBJ2-2, with 9 bases matching TRBD1. Trimming took 5 bases from V and 7 from J; bases not matched to a gene: 8. Germline CDR1 and CDR2: SGHTA and FQGNSA. This CDR3 comprises 15 residues. In DNA form, the CDR3 reads TGTGCCAGCAGCGCAACAGGGGGCTCGAGCGGGGAGCTGTTTTTT. Amino acids: CASSATGGSSGELFF.

The chain couples TRBV18 to TRBJ2-4; possibly TRBD1 for D (5 bases). Germline V gene sequence: CDR1 KGHSH, CDR2 LQKENI. CDR3 size: 16 residues. Trimming shortened V by 4 bases and J by 0 bases, and 13 bases separated the two germline ends. CDR3 nucleotide sequence: TGTGCCAGCTCACGACGACAGCCGGCAGCCAAAAACATTCAGTACTTC. It is translated as CASSRRQPAAKNIQYF.

This clonotype appeared many times. The chain employs TRBV28 and TRBJ1-6, with D maybe TRBD1 (6 bases). Deletions cut 5 bases from V and 5 bases from J, with 10 bases between. CDR3 length: 14 residues. The germline CDR1 and CDR2 sequences are MDHEN and SYDVKM. The CDR3 bases are TGTGCCAGCAGTATGACAGGTCATAATTCACCCCTCCACTTT. Protein: CASSMTGHNSPLHF.

This chain connects TRBV12-3 or TRBV12-4 to TRBJ2-1, with 8 bases fitting TRBD2. The CDR3 loop spans 16 amino acids. Germline trimming cut 5 bases from V and 4 bases from J; bases unmatched to any gene: 10. The CDR3 DNA sequence: TGTGCCAGCAGTCAAAAAGGTAGCGGGAAGTACAATGAGCAGTTCTTC. Protein sequence: CASSQKGSGKYNEQFF.

This clonotype has at least ten counts. The chain carries TRBV28 and TRBJ2-2; 12 nucleotides match TRBD2. The CDR3 contains 15 residues. The V segment lost 5 bases and the J segment 7 bases; nucleotides outside the gene matches: 5. Per the germline V gene, CDR1 is MDHEN and CDR2 is SYDVKM. The CDR3 DNA sequence: TGTGCCAGCAGTCGACTAGCGGGAGTTTTCGGGGAGCTGTTTTTT. Protein: CASSRLAGVFGELFF.

This clonotype was counted many times. This chain uses TRBV30 with TRBJ1-1, with D possibly matching TRBD1 (6 bases). With 0 bases removed from V and 7 bases from J, the gap between germline ends came to 6 bases. The CDR3 loop spans 11 amino acids. Germline CDR1 reads GTSNPN; CDR2 reads SVGIG (reference sequence). The CDR3 spells CAWSVQGEAFF. The CDR3 DNA reads TGTGCCTGGAGTGTACAGGGTGAAGCTTTCTTT.

This clonotype occurred many times. This rearrangement joins TRBV2 to TRBJ2-1; no reliable D call. The V and J ends lost 6 bases and 9 bases respectively, with 9 bases between them. CDR1 and CDR2 (germline): SNHLY, FYNNEI. CDR3 length equals 11 residues. The CDR3 sequence: CASSHSLEQFF. The CDR3, as DNA: TGTGCCAGCAGCCACAGCCTTGAGCAGTTCTTC.

V is TRBV29-1 and J is TRBJ2-1; 7 nucleotides match TRBD2. The CDR3 covers 14 residues. Trimming removed 6 bases from V and 5 bases from J; junction bases left unmatched: 10. CDR1 and CDR2 from the germline V gene are SQVTM and ANQGSEA. In nucleotides, the CDR3 is TGCAGCGTCAAGACTAGCCGGTACGACAATGAGCAGTTCTTC. It codes for CSVKTSRYDNEQFF.

There are many counts of this clonotype. The chain uses TRBV6-2 or TRBV6-3 and TRBJ2-1; TRBD2 matches at 8 bases. This CDR3 is 15 amino acids long. Germline CDR1 is MNHEY and CDR2 is SVGEGT. The V gene end was trimmed by 5 bases and the J gene end by 6 bases; junction bases not matched to a gene: 9. CDR3 bases: TGTGCCAGCAGTCCCGGAGCGGGAGTAGGCAATGAGCAGTTCTTC. Translating gives CASSPGAGVGNEQFF.

In this sample, this clonotype turned up many times. This sequence joins TRBV27 and TRBJ2-7; 9 nucleotides line up with TRBD2. The V gene end was trimmed by 5 bases and the J gene end by 6 bases; junction bases not matched to a gene: 11. CDR1 is MNHEY, CDR2 SMNVEV, per germline (reference sequence). This CDR3 region has 15 residues. The CDR3 loop is CASSDPGLAIPEQYF. The CDR3 DNA reads TGTGCCAGCAGTGACCCGGGACTAGCAATCCCCGAGCAGTACTTC.

This clonotype was picked up a small number of times. The gene calls are TRBV4-1 and TRBJ1-4; D is possibly TRBD1 (5 bases). V shed 0 bases and J shed 9 bases, with 17 bases lying between them. CDR1 is MGHRA, CDR2 YSYEKL, per germline. This CDR3 spans 16 amino acids. Here the CDR3 reads CASSQDLQPGRKKLFF. CDR3 coding DNA: TGCGCCAGCAGCCAAGATTTACAACCGGGGCGAAAAAAACTGTTTTTT.

The sample holds a few counts of this clonotype. V usage is TRBV12-3 or TRBV12-4 and J usage is TRBJ1-2; D not certain. The CDR3 sequence is 15 residues long. V shed 2 bases and J shed 5 bases, with 15 bases lying between them. CDR3 loop: CASSLMYDEAYGYTF. The CDR3 DNA is TGTGCCAGCAGTTTAATGTACGACGAGGCGTATGGCTACACCTTC.

This chain joins TRBV2 and TRBJ1-1, with D possibly matching TRBD1 (5 bases). The CDR3 is made up of 14 amino acids. The V gene's germline CDR1 is SNHLY and CDR2 FYNNEI. V shed 4 bases and J shed 3 bases, with 12 bases lying between them. The CDR3 DNA is TGTGCCAGCAGTGTTAAGGGAGGGGACACTGAAGCTTTCTTT. Translated: CASSVKGGDTEAFF.

CDR3 sequence (DNA): TGTGCCAGCAGTTACAGGAGTAGCGGGATGCTACCCTACAATGAGCAGTTCTTC. Translation: CASSYRSSGMLPYNEQFF. This chain uses TRBV6-6 with TRBJ2-1; TRBD2 aligns across 8 bases. The length of the CDR3 is 18 residues. In germline, CDR1 is MNHNY, CDR2 SVGAGI (reference sequence). The V and J ends lost 2 bases and 2 bases, in that order; junction bases with no gene match: 11.

This clonotype has more than one count but fewer than ten. The rearrangement uses TRBV7-9 and TRBJ2-5; TRBD2 is a possible D gene (6 bases). V shed 4 bases and J shed 1 base, with 19 bases lying between them. This CDR3 is 17 amino acids long. The germline V gene encodes CDR1 SEHNR and CDR2 FQNEAQ (reference sequence). The CDR3 is CASSSKTEGPAQETQYF. As DNA, the CDR3 is TGTGCCAGCAGCTCCAAAACGGAGGGTCCCGCCCAAGAGACCCAGTACTTC.

This chain joins TRBV27 and TRBJ1-5; 8 bases map to TRBD1. From germline, CDR1 is MNHEY and CDR2 SMNVEV (reference sequence). The V segment lost 4 bases and the J segment 1 base; nucleotides outside the gene matches: 3. The CDR3 length is 15 residues. The CDR3 here is CASSSAGGSNQPQHF. As DNA, the CDR3 is TGTGCCAGCAGTTCCGCAGGGGGCAGCAATCAGCCCCAGCATTTT.

This clonotype has a count of ten or more. The chain uses TRBV30 and TRBJ1-6; 7 positions agree with TRBD1. Germline V gene data show CDR1 as GTSNPN and CDR2 as SVGIG (reference sequence). The CDR3 is made up of 15 amino acids. Unmatched junction bases numbered 8, after V lost 0 bases and J lost 9 bases. Written as DNA, the CDR3 is TGTGCCTGGAGTGTATCGGGACAGCAAACTTCACCCCTCCACTTT. Encoded protein: CAWSVSGQQTSPLHF.

This clonotype was detected a few times. Relative to the germline gene, one junction end is altered; a read error may explain this. J is TRBJ2-3 and V is TRBV4-3; 11 bases are shared with TRBD2. The V gene's germline CDR1 is LGHNA and CDR2 YSLEER. The CDR3 runs 17 residues. This CDR3 reads CASSQDATSGRTDTQYF. CDR3 nucleotide sequence: TGCGCCAGCAGCCAAGATGCAACTAGCGGGAGAACAGATACACAGTATTTT.

This clonotype was recorded many times. The chain carries TRBV27 and TRBJ2-4, with D tentatively TRBD1 (6 bases). The V end was cut by 5 bases, the J end by 2 bases, with 22 bases between. The CDR3 covers 18 residues. Germline CDR1 MNHEY, CDR2 SMNVEV (reference sequence). CDR3: CASSPGGQGYWPKNIQYF. CDR3 coding DNA: TGTGCCAGCAGTCCAGGAGGCCAGGGGTATTGGCCCAAAAACATTCAGTACTTC.